A single count supports the clone carrying this TCR beta chain. Its target is unknown. A much larger clone sits a single nucleotide away, making a read error possible. This sample was included in a study of tumor-infiltrating lymphocytes in primary liver carcinoma. At the level of the study: The cohort consisted of patients whose primary liver carcinoma was surgically resected. Ranging in age from 30 to 69 years, the patients were men and women. Sequencing of the samples generated roughly 3.65 to 7.5 million productive TCRbeta reads, with similar yields across tissue types.

Blood RNA originated from unsorted whole blood, with germline DNA additionally extracted. A primer matching the constant region was used to make TCR beta cDNA from 450 to 500 ng of total RNA. Libraries of TCR beta came from three nested multiplex PCR rounds with slightly modified ARM-PCR. For roughly 10 cycles apiece, the opening two PCR rounds ran with TRBV1-TRBV30 forward primers and a C-beta reverse primer. TCRdb reanalysed the multiplex PCR reads using MiXCR and keeps one entry per CDR3 protein. The profile shows 330,000 or so distinct CDR3 sequences, around three fifths of them singletons. The study's findings and limits: Between tumor regions, pairs overlapped more than tumor-adjacent and tumor-blood pairs did.

Germline V gene data show CDR1 as MGHRA and CDR2 as YSYEKL. V was pared by 1 base and J by 1 base, with 14 bases between. This CDR3 has 16 residues. The chain couples TRBV4-1 to TRBJ2-7; D is unclear. Sequencing was done on a sample of peripheral blood. This TCR was recovered from a man aged 35-49 years with primary liver carcinoma and hepatitis B virus infection. CDR3 coding DNA: TGCGCCAGCAGCCAAGCACAAGGGAACCCTTCCTACGAGCAGTACTTC. Amino acids: CASSQAQGNPSYEQYF.